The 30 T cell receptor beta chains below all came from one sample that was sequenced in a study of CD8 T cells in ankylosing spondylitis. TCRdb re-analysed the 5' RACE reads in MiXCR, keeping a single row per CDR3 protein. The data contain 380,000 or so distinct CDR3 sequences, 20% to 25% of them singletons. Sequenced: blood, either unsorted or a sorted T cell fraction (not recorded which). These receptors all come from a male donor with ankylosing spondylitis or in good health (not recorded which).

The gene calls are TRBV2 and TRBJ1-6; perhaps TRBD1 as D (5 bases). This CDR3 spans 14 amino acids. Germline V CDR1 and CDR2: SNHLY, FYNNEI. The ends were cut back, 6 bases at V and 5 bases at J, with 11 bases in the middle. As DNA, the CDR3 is TGTGCCAGCAGCCGGGACTGGGATAATTCACCCCTCCACTTT. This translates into CASSRDWDNSPLHF.

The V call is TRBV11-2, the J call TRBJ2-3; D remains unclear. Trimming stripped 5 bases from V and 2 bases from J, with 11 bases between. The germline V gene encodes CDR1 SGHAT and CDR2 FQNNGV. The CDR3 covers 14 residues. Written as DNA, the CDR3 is TGTGCCAGCAGCCCGTGGGCCGACACAGATACGCAGTATTTT. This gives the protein CASSPWADTDTQYF.

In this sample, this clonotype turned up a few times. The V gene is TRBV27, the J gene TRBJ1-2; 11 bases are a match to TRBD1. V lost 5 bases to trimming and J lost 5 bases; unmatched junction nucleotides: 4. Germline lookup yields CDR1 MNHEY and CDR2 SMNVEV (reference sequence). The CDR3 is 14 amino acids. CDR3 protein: CASSPRDRGYGYTF. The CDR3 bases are TGTGCCAGCAGTCCCCGGGACAGGGGGTATGGCTACACCTTC.

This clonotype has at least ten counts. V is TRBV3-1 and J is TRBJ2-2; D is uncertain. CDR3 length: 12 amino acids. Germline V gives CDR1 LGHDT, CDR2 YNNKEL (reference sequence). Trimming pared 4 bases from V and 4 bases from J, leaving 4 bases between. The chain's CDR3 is CASSPPTGELFF. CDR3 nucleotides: TGTGCCAGCAGCCCTCCCACCGGGGAGCTGTTTTTT.

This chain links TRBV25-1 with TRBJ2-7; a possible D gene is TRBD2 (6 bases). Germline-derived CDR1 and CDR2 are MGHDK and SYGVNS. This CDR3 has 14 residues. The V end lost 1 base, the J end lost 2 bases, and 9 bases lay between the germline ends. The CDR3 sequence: CASSEWGDPYEQYF. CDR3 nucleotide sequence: TGTGCCAGCAGTGAATGGGGGGATCCCTACGAGCAGTACTTC.

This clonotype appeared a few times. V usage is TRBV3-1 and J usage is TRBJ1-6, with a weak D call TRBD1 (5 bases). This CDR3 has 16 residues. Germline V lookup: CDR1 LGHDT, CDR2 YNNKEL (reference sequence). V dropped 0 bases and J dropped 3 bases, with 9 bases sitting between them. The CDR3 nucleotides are TGTGCCAGCAGCCAAGAGGACATCCACTATAATTCACCCCTCCACTTT. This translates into CASSQEDIHYNSPLHF.

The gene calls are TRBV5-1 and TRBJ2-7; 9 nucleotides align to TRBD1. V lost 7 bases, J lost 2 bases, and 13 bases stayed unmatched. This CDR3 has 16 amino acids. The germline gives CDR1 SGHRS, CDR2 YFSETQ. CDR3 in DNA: TGCGCCAGCCCGAAGGTAGGGACAGGGAAAACCTACGAGCAGTACTTC. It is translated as CASPKVGTGKTYEQYF.

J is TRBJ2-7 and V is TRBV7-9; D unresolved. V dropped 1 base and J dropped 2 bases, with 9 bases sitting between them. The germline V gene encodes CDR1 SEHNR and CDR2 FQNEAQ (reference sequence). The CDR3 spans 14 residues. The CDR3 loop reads CASSLDIETYEQYF. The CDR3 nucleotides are TGTGCCAGCAGCTTAGATATCGAAACCTACGAGCAGTACTTC.

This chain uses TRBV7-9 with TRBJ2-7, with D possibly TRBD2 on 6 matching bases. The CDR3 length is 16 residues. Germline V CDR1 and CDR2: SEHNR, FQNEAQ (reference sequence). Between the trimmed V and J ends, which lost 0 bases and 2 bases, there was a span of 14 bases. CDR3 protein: CASSLASLAPAYEQYF. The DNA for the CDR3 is TGTGCCAGCAGCTTAGCTTCCCTAGCGCCAGCCTACGAGCAGTACTTC.

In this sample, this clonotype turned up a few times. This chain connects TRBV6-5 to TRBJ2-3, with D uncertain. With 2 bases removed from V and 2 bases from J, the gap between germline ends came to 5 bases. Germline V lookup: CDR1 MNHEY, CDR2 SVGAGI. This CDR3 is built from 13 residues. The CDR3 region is CASSYPHTDTQYF. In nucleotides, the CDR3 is TGTGCCAGCAGTTACCCACACACAGATACGCAGTATTTT.

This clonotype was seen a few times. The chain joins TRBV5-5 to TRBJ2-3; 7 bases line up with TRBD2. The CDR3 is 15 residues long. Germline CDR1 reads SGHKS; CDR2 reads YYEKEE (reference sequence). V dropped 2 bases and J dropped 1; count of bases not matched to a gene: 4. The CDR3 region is CASSFGLVGTDTQYF. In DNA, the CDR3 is TGTGCCAGCAGCTTCGGACTAGTCGGCACAGATACGCAGTATTTT.

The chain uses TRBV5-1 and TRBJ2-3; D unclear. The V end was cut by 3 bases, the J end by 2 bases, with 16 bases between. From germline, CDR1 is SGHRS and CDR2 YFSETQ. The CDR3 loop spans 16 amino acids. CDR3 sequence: CASSSWADSSTDTQYF. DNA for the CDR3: TGCGCCAGCAGCTCTTGGGCAGATTCCTCCACAGATACGCAGTATTTT.

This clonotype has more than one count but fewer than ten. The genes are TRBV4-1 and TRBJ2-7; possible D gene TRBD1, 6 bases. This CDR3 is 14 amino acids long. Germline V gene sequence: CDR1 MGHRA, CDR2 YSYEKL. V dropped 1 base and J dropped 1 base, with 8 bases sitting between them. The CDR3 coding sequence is TGCGCCAGCAGCCAAGGACAGGATTCCTACGAGCAGTACTTC. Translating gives CASSQGQDSYEQYF.

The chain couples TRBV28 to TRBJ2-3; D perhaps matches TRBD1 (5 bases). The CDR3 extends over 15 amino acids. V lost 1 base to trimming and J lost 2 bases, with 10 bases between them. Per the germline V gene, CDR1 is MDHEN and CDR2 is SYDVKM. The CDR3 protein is CASSLSRTPTDTQYF. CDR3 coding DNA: TGTGCCAGCAGTTTATCCCGGACACCCACAGATACGCAGTATTTT.

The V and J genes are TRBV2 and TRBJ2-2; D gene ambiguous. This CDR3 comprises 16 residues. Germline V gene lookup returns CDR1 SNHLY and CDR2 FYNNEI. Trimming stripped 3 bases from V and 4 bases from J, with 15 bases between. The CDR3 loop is CASSDSGRSFTGELFF. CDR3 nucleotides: TGTGCCAGCAGTGACTCGGGCAGGTCCTTCACCGGGGAGCTGTTTTTT. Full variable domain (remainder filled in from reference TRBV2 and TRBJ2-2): EPEVTQTPSHQVTQMGQEVILRCVPISNHLYFYWYRQILGQKVEFLVSFYNNEISEKSEIFDDQFSVERPDGSNFTLKIRSTKLEDSAMYFCASSDSGRSFTGELFFGEGSRLTVL.

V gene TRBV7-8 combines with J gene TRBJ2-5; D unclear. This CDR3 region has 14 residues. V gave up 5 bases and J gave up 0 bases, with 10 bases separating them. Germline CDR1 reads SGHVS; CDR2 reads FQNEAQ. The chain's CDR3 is CASSRNYNQETQYF. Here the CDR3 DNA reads TGTGCCAGCAGCCGGAACTACAACCAAGAGACCCAGTACTTC.

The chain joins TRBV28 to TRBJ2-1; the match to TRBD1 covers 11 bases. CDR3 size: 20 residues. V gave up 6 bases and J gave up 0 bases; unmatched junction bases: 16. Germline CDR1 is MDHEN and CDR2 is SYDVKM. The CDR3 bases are TGTGCCAGCAGACCCCTCGGGACAGGGGGAAGGGGTAGCTCCTACAATGAGCAGTTCTTC. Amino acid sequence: CASRPLGTGGRGSSYNEQFF.

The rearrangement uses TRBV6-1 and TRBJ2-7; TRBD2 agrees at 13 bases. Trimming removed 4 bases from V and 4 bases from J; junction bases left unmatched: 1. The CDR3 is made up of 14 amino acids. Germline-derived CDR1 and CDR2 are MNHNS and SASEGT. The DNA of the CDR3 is TGTGCCAGCAGTGCGGGACTAGCGGGATACGAGCAGTACTTC. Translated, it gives CASSAGLAGYEQYF.

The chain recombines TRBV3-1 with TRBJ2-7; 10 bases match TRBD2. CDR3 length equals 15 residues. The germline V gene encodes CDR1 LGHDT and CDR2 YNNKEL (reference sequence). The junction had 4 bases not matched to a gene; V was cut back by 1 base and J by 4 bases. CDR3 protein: CASSQVSSGGYEQYF. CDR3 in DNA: TGTGCCAGCAGCCAAGTCTCTAGCGGGGGTTACGAGCAGTACTTC.

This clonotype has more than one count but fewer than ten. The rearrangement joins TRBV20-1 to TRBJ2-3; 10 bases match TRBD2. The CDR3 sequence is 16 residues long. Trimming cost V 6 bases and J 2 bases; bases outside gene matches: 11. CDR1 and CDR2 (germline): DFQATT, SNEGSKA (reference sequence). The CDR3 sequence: CSASPLAGRDTDTQYF. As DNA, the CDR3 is TGCAGTGCCAGTCCACTAGCGGGGAGGGACACAGATACGCAGTATTTT.

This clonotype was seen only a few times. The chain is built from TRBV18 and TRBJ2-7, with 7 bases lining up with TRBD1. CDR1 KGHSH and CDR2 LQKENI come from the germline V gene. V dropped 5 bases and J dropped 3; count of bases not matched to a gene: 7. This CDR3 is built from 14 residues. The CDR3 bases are TGTGCCAGCTCATCGGATAGGGACAGCTACGAGCAGTACTTC. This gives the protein CASSSDRDSYEQYF.

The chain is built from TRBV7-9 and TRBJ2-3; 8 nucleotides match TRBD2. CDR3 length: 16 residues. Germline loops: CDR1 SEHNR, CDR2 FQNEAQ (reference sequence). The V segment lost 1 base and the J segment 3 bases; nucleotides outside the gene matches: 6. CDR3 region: CASSLVGGGSTDTQYF. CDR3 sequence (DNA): TGTGCCAGCAGCTTAGTCGGCGGGGGGAGTACAGATACGCAGTATTTT.

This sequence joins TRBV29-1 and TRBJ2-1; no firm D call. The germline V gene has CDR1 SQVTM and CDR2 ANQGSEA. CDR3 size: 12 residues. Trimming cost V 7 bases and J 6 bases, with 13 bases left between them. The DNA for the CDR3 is TGCAGCGCCCCGGACGGTAGCAATGAGCAGTTCTTC. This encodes CSAPDGSNEQFF.

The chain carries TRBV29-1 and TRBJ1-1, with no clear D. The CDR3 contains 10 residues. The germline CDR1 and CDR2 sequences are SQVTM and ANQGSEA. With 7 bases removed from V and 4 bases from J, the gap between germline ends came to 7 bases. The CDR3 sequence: CSGRGTEAFF. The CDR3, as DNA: TGCAGCGGACGGGGCACTGAAGCTTTCTTT.

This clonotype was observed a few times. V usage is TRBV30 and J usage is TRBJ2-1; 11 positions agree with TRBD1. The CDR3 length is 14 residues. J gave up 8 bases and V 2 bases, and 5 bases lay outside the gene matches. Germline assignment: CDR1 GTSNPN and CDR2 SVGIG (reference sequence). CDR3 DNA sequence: TGTGCCTGGAGTCGGACAGGGGGCAACGATGAGCAGTTCTTC. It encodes CAWSRTGGNDEQFF.

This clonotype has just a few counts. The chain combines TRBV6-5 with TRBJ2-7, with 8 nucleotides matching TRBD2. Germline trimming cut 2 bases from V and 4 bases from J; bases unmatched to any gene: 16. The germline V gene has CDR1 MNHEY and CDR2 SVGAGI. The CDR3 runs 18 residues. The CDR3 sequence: CASSYGTGGPDLIYEQYF. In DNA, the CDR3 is TGTGCCAGCAGTTACGGAACGGGGGGGCCTGATCTGATATACGAGCAGTACTTC.

The CDR3 coding sequence is TGTGCCAGCAGTTCCGAGTATCCGGGACAGACCATGAATGAGCAGTTCTTC. It codes for CASSSEYPGQTMNEQFF. This chain links TRBV27 with TRBJ2-1, with 7 bases that match TRBD1. After removal of 4 bases from V and 7 bases from J, the junction contained 16 bases not matched to a gene. Germline values: CDR1 MNHEY, CDR2 SMNVEV (reference sequence). The CDR3 contains 17 residues.

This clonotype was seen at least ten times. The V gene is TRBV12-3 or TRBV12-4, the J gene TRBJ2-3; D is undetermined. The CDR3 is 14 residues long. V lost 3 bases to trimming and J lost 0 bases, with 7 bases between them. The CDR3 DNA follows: TGTGCCAGCAGTTTTGCCGGGAGCACAGATACGCAGTATTTT. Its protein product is CASSFAGSTDTQYF.

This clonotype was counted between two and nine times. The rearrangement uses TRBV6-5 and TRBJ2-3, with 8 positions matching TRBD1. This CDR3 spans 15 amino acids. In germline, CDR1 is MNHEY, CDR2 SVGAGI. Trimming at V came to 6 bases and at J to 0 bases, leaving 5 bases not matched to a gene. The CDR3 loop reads CASSYRTGSTDTQYF. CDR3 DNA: TGTGCCAGCAGCTACCGGACAGGGAGCACAGATACGCAGTATTTT.

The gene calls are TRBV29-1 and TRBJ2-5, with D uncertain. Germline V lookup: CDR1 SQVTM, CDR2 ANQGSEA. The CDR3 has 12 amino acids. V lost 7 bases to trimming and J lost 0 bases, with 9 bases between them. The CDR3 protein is CSGWDYQETQYF. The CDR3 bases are TGCAGCGGGTGGGATTACCAAGAGACCCAGTACTTC.